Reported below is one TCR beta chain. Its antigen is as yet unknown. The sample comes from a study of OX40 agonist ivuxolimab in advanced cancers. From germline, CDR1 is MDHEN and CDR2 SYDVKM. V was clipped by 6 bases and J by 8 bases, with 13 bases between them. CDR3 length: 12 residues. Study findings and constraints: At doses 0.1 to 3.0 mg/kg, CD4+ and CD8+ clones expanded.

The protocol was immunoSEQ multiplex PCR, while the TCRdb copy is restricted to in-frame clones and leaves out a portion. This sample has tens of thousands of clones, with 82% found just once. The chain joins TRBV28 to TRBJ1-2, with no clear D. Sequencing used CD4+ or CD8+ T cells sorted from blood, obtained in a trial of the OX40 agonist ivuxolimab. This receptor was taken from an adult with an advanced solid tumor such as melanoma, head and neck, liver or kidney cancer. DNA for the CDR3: TGTGCCAGCAGGACTCCCGGGAGCGGCTACACCTTC. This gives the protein CASRTPGSGYTF.